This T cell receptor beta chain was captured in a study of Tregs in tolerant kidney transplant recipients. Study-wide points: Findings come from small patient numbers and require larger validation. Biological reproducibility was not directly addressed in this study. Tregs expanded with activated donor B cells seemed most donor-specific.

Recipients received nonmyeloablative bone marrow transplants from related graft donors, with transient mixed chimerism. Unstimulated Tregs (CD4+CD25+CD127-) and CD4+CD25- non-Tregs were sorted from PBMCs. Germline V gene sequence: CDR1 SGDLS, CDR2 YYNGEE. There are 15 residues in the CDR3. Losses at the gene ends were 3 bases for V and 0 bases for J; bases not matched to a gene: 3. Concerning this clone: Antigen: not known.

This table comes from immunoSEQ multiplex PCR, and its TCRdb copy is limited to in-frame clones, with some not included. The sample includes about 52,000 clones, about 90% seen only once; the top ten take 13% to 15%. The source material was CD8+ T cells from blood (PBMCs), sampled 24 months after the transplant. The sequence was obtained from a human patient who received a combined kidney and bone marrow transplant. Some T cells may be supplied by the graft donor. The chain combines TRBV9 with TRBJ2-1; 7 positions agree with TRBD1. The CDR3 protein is CASSGDRSSYNEQFF. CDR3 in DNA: TGTGCCAGCAGCGGGGACAGAAGCTCCTACAATGAGCAGTTCTTC.